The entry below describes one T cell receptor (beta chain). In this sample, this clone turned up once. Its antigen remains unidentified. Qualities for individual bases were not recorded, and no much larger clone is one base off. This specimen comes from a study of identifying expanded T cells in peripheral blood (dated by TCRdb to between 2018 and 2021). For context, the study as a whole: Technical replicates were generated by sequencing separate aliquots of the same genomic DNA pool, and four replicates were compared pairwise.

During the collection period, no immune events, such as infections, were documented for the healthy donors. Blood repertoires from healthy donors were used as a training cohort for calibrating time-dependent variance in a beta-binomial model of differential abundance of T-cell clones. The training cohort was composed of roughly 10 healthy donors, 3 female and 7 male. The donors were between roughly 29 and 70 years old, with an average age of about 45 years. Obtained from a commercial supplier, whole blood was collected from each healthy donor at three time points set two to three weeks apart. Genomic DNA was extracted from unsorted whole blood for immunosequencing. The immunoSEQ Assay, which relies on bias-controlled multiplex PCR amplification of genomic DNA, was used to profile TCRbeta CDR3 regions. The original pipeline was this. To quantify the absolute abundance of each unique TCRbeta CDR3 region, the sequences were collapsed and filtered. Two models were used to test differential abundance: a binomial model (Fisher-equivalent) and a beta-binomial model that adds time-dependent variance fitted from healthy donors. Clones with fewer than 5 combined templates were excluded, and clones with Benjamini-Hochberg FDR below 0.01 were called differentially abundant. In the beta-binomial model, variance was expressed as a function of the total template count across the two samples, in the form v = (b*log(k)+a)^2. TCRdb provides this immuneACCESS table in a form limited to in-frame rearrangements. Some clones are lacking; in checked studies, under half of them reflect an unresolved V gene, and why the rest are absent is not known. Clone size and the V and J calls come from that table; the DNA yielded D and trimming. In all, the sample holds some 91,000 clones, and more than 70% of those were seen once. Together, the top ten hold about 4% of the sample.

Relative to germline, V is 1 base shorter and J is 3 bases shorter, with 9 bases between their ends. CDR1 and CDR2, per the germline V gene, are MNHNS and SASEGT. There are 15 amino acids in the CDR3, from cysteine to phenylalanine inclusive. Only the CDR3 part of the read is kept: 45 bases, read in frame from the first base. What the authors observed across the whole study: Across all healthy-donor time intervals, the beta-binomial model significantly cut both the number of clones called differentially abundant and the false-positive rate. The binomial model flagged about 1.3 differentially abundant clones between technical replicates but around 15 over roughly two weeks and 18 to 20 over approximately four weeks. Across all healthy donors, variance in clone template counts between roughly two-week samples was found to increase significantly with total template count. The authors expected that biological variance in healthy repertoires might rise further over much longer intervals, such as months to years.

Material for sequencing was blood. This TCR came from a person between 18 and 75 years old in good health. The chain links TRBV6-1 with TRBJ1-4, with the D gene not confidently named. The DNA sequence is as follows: TGTGCCAGCAGTGAAGTAACGGGAGCTAATGAAAAACTGTTTTTT. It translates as CASSEVTGANEKLFF.